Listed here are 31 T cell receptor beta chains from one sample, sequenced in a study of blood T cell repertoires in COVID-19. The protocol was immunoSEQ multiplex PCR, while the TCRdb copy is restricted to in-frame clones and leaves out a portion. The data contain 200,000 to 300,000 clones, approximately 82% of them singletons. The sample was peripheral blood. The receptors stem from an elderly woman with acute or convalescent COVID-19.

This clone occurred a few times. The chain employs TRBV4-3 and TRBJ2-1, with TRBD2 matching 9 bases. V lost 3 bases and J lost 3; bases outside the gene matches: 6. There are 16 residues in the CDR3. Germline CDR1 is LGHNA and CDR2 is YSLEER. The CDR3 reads CASSQAGLANYNEQFF. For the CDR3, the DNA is TGCGCCAGCAGCCAGGCGGGACTAGCAAACTACAATGAGCAGTTCTTC.

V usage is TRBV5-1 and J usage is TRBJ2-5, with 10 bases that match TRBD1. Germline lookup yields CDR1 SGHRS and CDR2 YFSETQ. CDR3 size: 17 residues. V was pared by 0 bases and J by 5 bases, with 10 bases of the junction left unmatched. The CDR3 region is CASSLEGQGRPRETQYF. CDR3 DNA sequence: TGCGCCAGCAGCTTGGAGGGACAGGGGCGACCCCGGGAGACCCAGTACTTC.

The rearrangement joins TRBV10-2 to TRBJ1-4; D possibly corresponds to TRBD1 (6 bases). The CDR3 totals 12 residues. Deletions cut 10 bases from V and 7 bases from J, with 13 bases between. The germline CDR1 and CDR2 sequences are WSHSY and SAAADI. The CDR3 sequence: CATGTLAEKLFF. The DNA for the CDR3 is TGCGCCACCGGGACATTGGCTGAAAAACTGTTTTTT.

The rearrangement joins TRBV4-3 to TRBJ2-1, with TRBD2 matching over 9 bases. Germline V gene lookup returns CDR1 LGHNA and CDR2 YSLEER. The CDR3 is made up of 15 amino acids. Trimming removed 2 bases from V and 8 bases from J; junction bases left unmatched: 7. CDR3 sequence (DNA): TGCGCCAGCAGCCAAACCTGGGAGCGGGGGGATGAGCAGTTCTTC. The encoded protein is CASSQTWERGDEQFF.

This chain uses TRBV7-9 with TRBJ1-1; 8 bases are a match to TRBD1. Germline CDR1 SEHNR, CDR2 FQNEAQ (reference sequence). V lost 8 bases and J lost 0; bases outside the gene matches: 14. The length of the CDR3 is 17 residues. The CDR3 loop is CASSSDGQGTLNTEAFF. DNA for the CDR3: TGTGCCAGCTCCTCGGACGGACAGGGCACTTTGAACACTGAAGCTTTCTTT.

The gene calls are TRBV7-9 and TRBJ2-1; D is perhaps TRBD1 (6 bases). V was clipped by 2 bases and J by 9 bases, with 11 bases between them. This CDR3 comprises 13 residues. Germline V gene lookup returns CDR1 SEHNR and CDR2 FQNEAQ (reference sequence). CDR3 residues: CASSLIRGGEQFF. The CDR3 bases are TGTGCCAGCAGCTTAATCAGGGGCGGTGAGCAGTTCTTC.

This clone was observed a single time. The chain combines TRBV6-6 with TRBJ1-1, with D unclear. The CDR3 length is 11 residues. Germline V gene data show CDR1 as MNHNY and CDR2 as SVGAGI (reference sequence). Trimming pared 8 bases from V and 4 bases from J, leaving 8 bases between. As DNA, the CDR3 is TGTGCCAGCCTAGGCGGCACTGAAGCTTTCTTT. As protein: CASLGGTEAFF.

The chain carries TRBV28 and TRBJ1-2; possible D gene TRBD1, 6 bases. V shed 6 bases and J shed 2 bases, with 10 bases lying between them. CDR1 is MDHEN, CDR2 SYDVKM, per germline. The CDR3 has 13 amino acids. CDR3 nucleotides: TGTGCCAGCAGCAGGGACAAGAACTATGGCTACACCTTC. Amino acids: CASSRDKNYGYTF.

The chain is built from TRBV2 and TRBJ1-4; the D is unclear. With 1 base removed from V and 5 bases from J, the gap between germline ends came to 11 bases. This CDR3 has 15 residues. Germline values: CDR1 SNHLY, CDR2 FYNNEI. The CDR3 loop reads CASSEVSRKNEKLFF. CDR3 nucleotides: TGTGCCAGCAGTGAAGTGTCCAGGAAGAATGAAAAACTGTTTTTT.

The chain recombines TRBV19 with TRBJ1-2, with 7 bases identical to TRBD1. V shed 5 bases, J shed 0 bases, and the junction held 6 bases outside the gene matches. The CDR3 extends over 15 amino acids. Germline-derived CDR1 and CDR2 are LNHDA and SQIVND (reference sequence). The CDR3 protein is CASSPWDSSNYGYTF. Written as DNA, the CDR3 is TGTGCCAGTAGTCCCTGGGACAGCTCTAACTATGGCTACACCTTC.

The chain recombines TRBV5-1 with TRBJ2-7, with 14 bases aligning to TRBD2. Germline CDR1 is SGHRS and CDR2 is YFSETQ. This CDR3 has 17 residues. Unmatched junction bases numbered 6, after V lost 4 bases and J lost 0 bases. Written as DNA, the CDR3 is TGCGCCAGCAGCCGGACTAGCGGGGGGACGAGCTCCTACGAGCAGTACTTC. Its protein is CASSRTSGGTSSYEQYF.

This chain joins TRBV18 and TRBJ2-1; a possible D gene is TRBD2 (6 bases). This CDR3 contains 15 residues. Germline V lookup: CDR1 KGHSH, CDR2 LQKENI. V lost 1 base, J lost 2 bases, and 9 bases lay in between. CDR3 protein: CASSPLGSTYNEQFF. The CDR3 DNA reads TGTGCCAGCTCACCACTCGGGAGTACCTACAATGAGCAGTTCTTC.

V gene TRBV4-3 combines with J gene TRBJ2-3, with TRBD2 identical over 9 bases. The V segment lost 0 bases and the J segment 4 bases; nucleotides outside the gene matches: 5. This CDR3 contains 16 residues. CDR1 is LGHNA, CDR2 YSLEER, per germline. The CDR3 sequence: CASSQDPAGGADTQYF. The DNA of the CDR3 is TGCGCCAGCAGCCAAGATCCGGCGGGGGGGGCAGATACGCAGTATTTT.

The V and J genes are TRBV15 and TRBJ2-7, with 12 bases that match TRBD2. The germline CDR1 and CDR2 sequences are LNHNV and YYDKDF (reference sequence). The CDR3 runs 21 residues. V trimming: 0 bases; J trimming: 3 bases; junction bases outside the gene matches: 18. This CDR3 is CATSRDHEGFALAGGLYEQYF. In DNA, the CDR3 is TGTGCCACCAGCAGAGATCACGAGGGCTTTGCTCTAGCGGGAGGGCTCTACGAGCAGTACTTC.

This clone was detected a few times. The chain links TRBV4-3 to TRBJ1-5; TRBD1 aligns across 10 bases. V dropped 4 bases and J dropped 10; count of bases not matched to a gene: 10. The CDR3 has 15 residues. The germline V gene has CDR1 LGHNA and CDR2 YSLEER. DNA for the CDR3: TGCGCCAGCAGCCCAGATTACCTGACAGGGGGCCCCCAGCATTTT. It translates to CASSPDYLTGGPQHF.

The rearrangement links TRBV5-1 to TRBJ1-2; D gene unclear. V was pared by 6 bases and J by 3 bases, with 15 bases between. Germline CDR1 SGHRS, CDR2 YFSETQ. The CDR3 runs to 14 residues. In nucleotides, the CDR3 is TGCGCCAGCATCAGAGAACTACGAGACTATGGCTACACCTTC. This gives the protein CASIRELRDYGYTF. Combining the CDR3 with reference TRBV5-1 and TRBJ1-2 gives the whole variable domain KAGVTQTPRYLIKTRGQQVTLSCSPISGHRSVSWYQQTPGQGLQFLFEYFSETQRNKGNFPGRFSGRQFSNSRSEMNVSTLELGDSALYLCASIRELRDYGYTFGSGTRLTVV.

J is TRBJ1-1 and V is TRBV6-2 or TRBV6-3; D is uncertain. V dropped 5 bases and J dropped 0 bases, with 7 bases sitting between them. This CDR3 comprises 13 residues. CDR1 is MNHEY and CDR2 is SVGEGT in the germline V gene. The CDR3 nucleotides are TGTGCCAGCAGTCGCCAGATGAACACTGAAGCTTTCTTT. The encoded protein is CASSRQMNTEAFF.

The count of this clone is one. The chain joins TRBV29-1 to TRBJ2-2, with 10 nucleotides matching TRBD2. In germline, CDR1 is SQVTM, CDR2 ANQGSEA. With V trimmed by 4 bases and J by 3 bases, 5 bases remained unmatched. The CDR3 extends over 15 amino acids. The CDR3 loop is CSVALAGDYTGELFF. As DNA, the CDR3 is TGCAGCGTTGCTCTAGCGGGGGACTACACCGGGGAGCTGTTTTTT.

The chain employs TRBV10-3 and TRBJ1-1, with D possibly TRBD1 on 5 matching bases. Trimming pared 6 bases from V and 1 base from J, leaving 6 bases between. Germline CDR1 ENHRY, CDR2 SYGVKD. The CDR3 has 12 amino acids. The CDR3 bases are TGTGCCATCAGGACAGCGAACACTGAAGCTTTCTTT. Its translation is CAIRTANTEAFF.

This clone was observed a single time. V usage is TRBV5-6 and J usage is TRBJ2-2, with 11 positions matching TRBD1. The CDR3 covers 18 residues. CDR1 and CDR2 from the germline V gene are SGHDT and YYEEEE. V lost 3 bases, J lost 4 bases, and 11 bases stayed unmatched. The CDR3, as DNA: TGTGCCAGCAGCTCCGGGACAGGGGGTGTATTGGGCACCGGGGAGCTGTTTTTT. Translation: CASSSGTGGVLGTGELFF.

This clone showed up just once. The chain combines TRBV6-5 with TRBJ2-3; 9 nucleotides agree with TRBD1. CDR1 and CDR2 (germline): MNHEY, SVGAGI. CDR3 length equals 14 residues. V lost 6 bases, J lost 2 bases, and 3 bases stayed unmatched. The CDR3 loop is CASRVQGATDTQYF. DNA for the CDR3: TGTGCCAGCAGGGTACAGGGGGCCACAGATACGCAGTATTTT.

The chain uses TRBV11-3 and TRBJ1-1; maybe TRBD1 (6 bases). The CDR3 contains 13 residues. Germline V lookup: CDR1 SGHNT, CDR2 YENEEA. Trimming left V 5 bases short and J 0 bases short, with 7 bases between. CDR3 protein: CASSAGVNTEAFF. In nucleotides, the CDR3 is TGTGCCAGCAGCGCAGGGGTGAACACTGAAGCTTTCTTT.

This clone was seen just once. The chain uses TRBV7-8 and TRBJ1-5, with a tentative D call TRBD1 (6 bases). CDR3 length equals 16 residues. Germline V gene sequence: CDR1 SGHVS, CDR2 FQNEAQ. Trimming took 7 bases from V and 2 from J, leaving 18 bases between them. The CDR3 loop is CASTPHVKGGNQPQHF. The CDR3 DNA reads TGTGCCAGCACCCCGCATGTGAAGGGGGGCAATCAGCCCCAGCATTTT. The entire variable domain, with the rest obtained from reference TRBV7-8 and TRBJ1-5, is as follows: GAGVSQSPRYKVAKRGQDVALRCDPISGHVSLFWYQQALGQGPEFLTYFQNEAQLDKSGLPSDRFFAERPEGSVSTLKIQRTQQEDSAVYLCASTPHVKGGNQPQHFGDGTRLSIL.

CDR3 residues: CASNEGADYGYTF. The CDR3 nucleotides are TGTGCCAGTAACGAGGGGGCAGACTATGGCTACACCTTC. The chain recombines TRBV19 with TRBJ1-2; 7 nucleotides align to TRBD1. Germline lookup yields CDR1 LNHDA and CDR2 SQIVND (reference sequence). Germline trimming cut 7 bases from V and 3 bases from J; bases unmatched to any gene: 5. The CDR3 is 13 amino acids.

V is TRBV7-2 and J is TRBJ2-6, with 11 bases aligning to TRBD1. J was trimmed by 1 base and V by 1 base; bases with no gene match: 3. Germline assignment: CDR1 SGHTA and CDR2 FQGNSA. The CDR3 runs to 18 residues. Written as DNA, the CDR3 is TGTGCCAGCAGCTTAGTGGGACAGGGGGTTTCTGGGGCCAACGTCCTGACTTTC. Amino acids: CASSLVGQGVSGANVLTF.

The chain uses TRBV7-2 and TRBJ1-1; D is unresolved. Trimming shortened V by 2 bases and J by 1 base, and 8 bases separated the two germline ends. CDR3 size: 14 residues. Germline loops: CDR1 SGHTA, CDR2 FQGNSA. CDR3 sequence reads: CASSLSGSNTEAFF. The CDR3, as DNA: TGTGCCAGCAGCTTATCAGGTTCGAACACTGAAGCTTTCTTT.

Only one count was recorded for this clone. Here the CDR3 DNA reads TGTGCCAGCAGCTTTGGGGGGGCAGATTCACCCCTCCACTTT. Residues: CASSFGGADSPLHF. The chain employs TRBV7-6 and TRBJ1-6; D is possibly TRBD1 (6 bases). This CDR3 spans 14 amino acids. Looked up from germline, CDR1 is SGHVS and CDR2 is FNYEAQ. Between the trimmed V and J ends, which lost 3 bases and 8 bases, there was a span of 11 bases.

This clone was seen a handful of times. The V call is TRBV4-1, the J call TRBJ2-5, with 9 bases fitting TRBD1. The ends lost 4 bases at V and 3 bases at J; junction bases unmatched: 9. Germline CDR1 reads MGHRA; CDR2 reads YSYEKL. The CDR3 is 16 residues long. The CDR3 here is CASSLQNTGGEETQYF. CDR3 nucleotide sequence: TGCGCCAGCAGCCTTCAGAACACAGGGGGCGAAGAGACCCAGTACTTC.

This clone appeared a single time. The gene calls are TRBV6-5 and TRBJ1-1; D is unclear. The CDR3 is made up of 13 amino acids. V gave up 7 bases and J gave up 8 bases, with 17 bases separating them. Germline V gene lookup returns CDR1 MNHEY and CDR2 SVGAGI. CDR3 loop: CASKEGPGGEAFF. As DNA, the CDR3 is TGTGCCAGCAAAGAGGGTCCAGGTGGAGAAGCTTTCTTT.

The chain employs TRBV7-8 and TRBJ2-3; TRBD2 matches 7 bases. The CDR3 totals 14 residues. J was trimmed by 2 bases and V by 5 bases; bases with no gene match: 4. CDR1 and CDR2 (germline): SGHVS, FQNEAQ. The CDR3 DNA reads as TGTGCCAGCAGCCAAAAGCGGGACACAGATACGCAGTATTTT. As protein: CASSQKRDTDTQYF.

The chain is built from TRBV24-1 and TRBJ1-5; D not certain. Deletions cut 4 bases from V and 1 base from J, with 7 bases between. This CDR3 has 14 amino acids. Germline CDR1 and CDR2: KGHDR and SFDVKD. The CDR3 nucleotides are TGTGCCACCAGTGAGCGAGGAAGCAATCAGCCCCAGCATTTT. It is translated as CATSERGSNQPQHF.